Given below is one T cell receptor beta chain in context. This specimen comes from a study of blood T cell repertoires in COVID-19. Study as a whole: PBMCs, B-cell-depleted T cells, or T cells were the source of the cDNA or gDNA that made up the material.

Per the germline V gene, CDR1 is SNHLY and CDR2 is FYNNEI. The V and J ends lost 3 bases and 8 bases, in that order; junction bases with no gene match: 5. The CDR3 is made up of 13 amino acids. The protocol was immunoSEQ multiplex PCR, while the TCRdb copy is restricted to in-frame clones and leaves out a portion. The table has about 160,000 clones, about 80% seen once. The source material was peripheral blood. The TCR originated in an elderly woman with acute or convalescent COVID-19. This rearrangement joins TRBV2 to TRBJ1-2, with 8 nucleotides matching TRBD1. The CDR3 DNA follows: TGTGCCAGCAGTGAGACAGGGGTGATAGGCTACACCTTC. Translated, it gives CASSETGVIGYTF.